Shown below are 27 T cell receptor beta chains from a single sample sequenced in a study of cytomegalovirus exposure and HLA in healthy donors. 60 Vbeta and 13 Jbeta primers were used in PCR. Assay used: immunoSEQ multiplex PCR; TCRdb lists only in-frame clones, some missing. The repertoire holds about 190,000 clones, with 79% as singletons. The sample taken for sequencing was PBMCs. The receptors shown here come from a woman younger than 30 in good health and CMV-seronegative.

V usage is TRBV2 and J usage is TRBJ1-1, with D possibly being TRBD1 (5 bases). CDR3 length: 12 amino acids. V dropped 1 base and J dropped 6 bases, with 6 bases sitting between them. Per germline, CDR1 SNHLY and CDR2 FYNNEI. The CDR3 sequence: CASSEVGPEAFF. CDR3 nucleotide sequence: TGTGCCAGCAGTGAAGTGGGGCCTGAAGCTTTCTTT.

The genes are TRBV15 and TRBJ2-7; 8 bases are shared with TRBD2. CDR3 size: 20 residues. Germline V lookup: CDR1 LNHNV, CDR2 YYDKDF (reference sequence). The J segment lost 0 bases and the V segment lost 0 bases, leaving 16 bases of the junction unmatched. The CDR3 DNA follows: TGTGCCACCAGCAGAGACGACTTTGTTGGCAGACGGGGGGGCTCCTACGAGCAGTACTTC. Its translation: CATSRDDFVGRRGGSYEQYF.

This clone occurred once. The chain carries TRBV27 and TRBJ1-6; 8 nucleotides match TRBD1. There are 16 residues in the CDR3. CDR1 is MNHEY, CDR2 SMNVEV, per germline (reference sequence). V lost 6 bases to trimming and J lost 9 bases; unmatched junction nucleotides: 13. The CDR3 protein is CASSPNRQGLGSPLHF. The CDR3 DNA sequence: TGTGCCAGCAGCCCCAATCGACAGGGGTTGGGTTCACCCCTCCACTTT.

V and J are TRBV25-1 and TRBJ1-4; D gene ambiguous. CDR3 length equals 13 residues. Trimming pared 5 bases from V and 0 bases from J, leaving 4 bases between. Germline V CDR1 and CDR2: MGHDK, SYGVNS. The chain's CDR3 is CASSSSTNEKLFF. For the CDR3, the DNA is TGTGCCAGCAGTTCCTCAACTAATGAAAAACTGTTTTTT.

This clone appeared once. The chain has TRBV7-2 and TRBJ2-1; D unclear. Germline CDR1 reads SGHTA; CDR2 reads FQGNSA. This CDR3 region has 14 residues. V lost 6 bases, J lost 3 bases, and 12 bases lay in between. The CDR3 nucleotides read TGTGCCAGCAGGCAGTCTCAATACTACAATGAGCAGTTCTTC. It codes for CASRQSQYYNEQFF.

The gene calls are TRBV29-1 and TRBJ2-7; 8 nucleotides align to TRBD1. After removal of 8 bases from V and 0 bases from J, the junction contained 6 bases not matched to a gene. The CDR3 covers 13 residues. Per germline, CDR1 SQVTM and CDR2 ANQGSEA. CDR3 coding DNA: TGCAGCATTGGACAGGGCGTCTCCTACGAGCAGTACTTC. Its translation: CSIGQGVSYEQYF.

The sample holds one count of this clone. The genes are TRBV5-8 and TRBJ1-2; D gene ambiguous. There are 8 residues in the CDR3. V lost 3 bases to trimming and J lost 14 bases, with 5 bases between them. Germline-derived CDR1 and CDR2 are SGHTS and YDEGEE. CDR3 protein: CASSWQTF. The CDR3 coding sequence is TGTGCCAGCAGCTGGCAAACCTTC.

The V gene is TRBV5-1, the J gene TRBJ1-1; tentative D call: TRBD1 (5 bases). V was cut by 4 bases and J by 3 bases, with 13 bases left in between. The CDR3 is made up of 14 amino acids. Germline-derived CDR1 and CDR2 are SGHRS and YFSETQ. In DNA, the CDR3 is TGCGCCAGCAGCGGTCAGGGATTGGACACTGAAGCTTTCTTT. Its protein product is CASSGQGLDTEAFF. The full variable domain, with the rest looked up from reference TRBV5-1 and TRBJ1-1, is KAGVTQTPRYLIKTRGQQVTLSCSPISGHRSVSWYQQTPGQGLQFLFEYFSETQRNKGNFPGRFSGRQFSNSRSEMNVSTLELGDSALYLCASSGQGLDTEAFFGQGTRLTVV.

V usage is TRBV6-5 and J usage is TRBJ1-4; D unclear. The length of the CDR3 is 13 residues. Trimming shortened V by 3 bases and J by 5 bases, and 7 bases separated the two germline ends. Germline assignment: CDR1 MNHEY and CDR2 SVGAGI. DNA of the CDR3: TGTGCCAGCAGTTATGGAGGGAATGAAAAACTGTTTTTT. This translates into CASSYGGNEKLFF.

This clone occurred a few times. This chain links TRBV11-3 with TRBJ2-2; unclear D gene. CDR3 length: 14 residues. Germline-derived CDR1 and CDR2 are SGHNT and YENEEA. The V and J ends lost 3 bases and 2 bases respectively, with 7 bases between them. This CDR3 is CASSFERNTGELFF. CDR3 DNA: TGTGCCAGCAGCTTCGAGCGTAACACCGGGGAGCTGTTTTTT.

J is TRBJ1-1 and V is TRBV6-1; no clear D. V was pared by 10 bases and J by 0 bases, with 15 bases between. The CDR3 contains 14 residues. CDR1 and CDR2 (germline): MNHNS, SASEGT. The CDR3: CATDTQGMNTEAFF. The CDR3 nucleotides are TGTGCCACCGACACTCAAGGCATGAACACTGAAGCTTTCTTT.

This chain joins TRBV5-4 and TRBJ2-7; TRBD1 matches 7 bases. From germline, CDR1 is SGHNT and CDR2 YYREEE (reference sequence). V shed 4 bases, J shed 3 bases, and the junction held 4 bases outside the gene matches. This CDR3 spans 13 amino acids. This CDR3 is CASSRTGFYEQYF. CDR3 nucleotide sequence: TGTGCCAGCAGCAGGACAGGTTTCTACGAGCAGTACTTC.

The J gene is TRBJ2-7, the V gene TRBV9; 7 bases agree with TRBD2. Germline V gene sequence: CDR1 SGDLS, CDR2 YYNGEE. Germline trimming cut 7 bases from V and 4 bases from J; bases unmatched to any gene: 8. This CDR3 is 13 amino acids long. In DNA, the CDR3 is TGTGCCAGCGCGGGAGACTCTGGGTACGAGCAGTACTTC. Translated, it gives CASAGDSGYEQYF.

The chain employs TRBV20-1 and TRBJ1-4; D is ambiguous. The CDR3 loop spans 11 amino acids. Trimming took 7 bases from V and 7 from J, leaving 10 bases between them. Germline loops: CDR1 DFQATT, CDR2 SNEGSKA (reference sequence). The CDR3 DNA sequence: TGCAGTGGCAGGCGGGGTGAAAAACTGTTTTTT. It codes for CSGRRGEKLFF.

The gene calls are TRBV28 and TRBJ1-6, with no clear D. There are 17 residues in the CDR3. V shed 2 bases and J shed 6 bases, with 17 bases lying between them. Germline V CDR1 and CDR2: MDHEN, SYDVKM. DNA for the CDR3: TGTGCCAGCAGTTTAGTCCTTGAGGGCCTTCTTAATTCACCCCTCCACTTT. Amino acid sequence: CASSLVLEGLLNSPLHF.

The rearrangement uses TRBV27 and TRBJ2-2; 9 positions agree with TRBD1. V lost 6 bases, J lost 4 bases, and 9 bases stayed unmatched. CDR1 is MNHEY and CDR2 is SMNVEV in the germline V gene (reference sequence). The CDR3 is made up of 16 amino acids. CDR3 protein: CASRIQGASGTGELFF. CDR3 sequence (DNA): TGTGCCAGCAGGATACAGGGGGCGAGCGGCACCGGGGAGCTGTTTTTT.

V is TRBV29-1 and J is TRBJ1-2; a weak D match, TRBD1 (6 bases). Germline lookup yields CDR1 SQVTM and CDR2 ANQGSEA. The ends were cut back, 6 bases at V and 8 bases at J, with 16 bases in the middle. The CDR3 has 12 amino acids. DNA for the CDR3: TGCAGCGTGGGTAACTCAGGGGTAGGCTACACCTTC. Its protein product is CSVGNSGVGYTF.

The rearrangement links TRBV19 to TRBJ1-5, with 7 bases that match TRBD1. Germline-derived CDR1 and CDR2 are LNHDA and SQIVND (reference sequence). The CDR3 length is 15 residues. After removal of 4 bases from V and 3 bases from J, the junction contained 6 bases not matched to a gene. CDR3 in DNA: TGTGCCAGTAGTAGGAGGGGGCGTGACAATCAGCCCCAGCATTTT. It encodes CASSRRGRDNQPQHF.

This chain uses TRBV29-1 with TRBJ1-3, with 7 nucleotides matching TRBD1. Germline CDR1 is SQVTM and CDR2 is ANQGSEA. The ends lost 6 bases at V and 4 bases at J; junction bases unmatched: 9. The CDR3 is made up of 14 amino acids. The CDR3 region is CSVAQGGVGNTIYF. CDR3 sequence (DNA): TGCAGCGTCGCACAAGGGGGCGTGGGAAACACCATATATTTT. Filled out from reference TRBV29-1 and TRBJ1-3, the complete variable domain reads SAVISQKPSRDICQRGTSLTIQCQVDSQVTMMFWYRQQPGQSLTLIATANQGSEATYESGFVIDKFPISRPNLTFSTLTVSNMSPEDSSIYLCSVAQGGVGNTIYFGEGSWLTVV.

The J gene is TRBJ2-2, the V gene TRBV18; 7 nucleotides agree with TRBD2. The germline V gene has CDR1 KGHSH and CDR2 LQKENI. V dropped 0 bases and J dropped 3; count of bases not matched to a gene: 4. This CDR3 is built from 16 residues. Written as DNA, the CDR3 is TGTGCCAGCTCACCACCGAGCCTAGCGGACACCGGGGAGCTGTTTTTT. It specifies CASSPPSLADTGELFF.

The chain combines TRBV5-1 with TRBJ2-1, with 12 bases identical to TRBD1. Germline loops: CDR1 SGHRS, CDR2 YFSETQ. J gave up 3 bases and V 5 bases, and 12 bases lay outside the gene matches. CDR3 length: 18 amino acids. The CDR3 DNA reads TGCGCCAGCAGAAGGGACAGGGGGCGCTGGCAGGACTACAATGAGCAGTTCTTC. The encoded protein is CASRRDRGRWQDYNEQFF.

J is TRBJ2-7 and V is TRBV11-2; the match to TRBD1 covers 7 bases. J gave up 5 bases and V 4 bases, and 8 bases lay outside the gene matches. This CDR3 has 14 amino acids. CDR1 is SGHAT and CDR2 is FQNNGV in the germline V gene. In nucleotides, the CDR3 is TGTGCCAGCAGCTCTCGACAGGGTGTCAACGAGCAGTACTTC. Amino acids: CASSSRQGVNEQYF. Supplemented by reference TRBV11-2 and TRBJ2-7, the full variable domain reads EAGVAQSPRYKIIEKRQSVAFWCNPISGHATLYWYQQILGQGPKLLIQFQNNGVVDDSQLPKDRFSAERLKGVDSTLKIQPAKLEDSAVYLCASSSRQGVNEQYFGPGTRLTVT.

This sequence joins TRBV7-9 and TRBJ2-7, with D possibly matching TRBD1 (6 bases). Per the germline V gene, CDR1 is SEHNR and CDR2 is FQNEAQ (reference sequence). CDR3 length: 13 residues. Trimming pared 7 bases from V and 2 bases from J, leaving 12 bases between. The CDR3 DNA is TGTGCCAGCACCCGACAGGACACCTACGAGCAGTACTTC. It encodes CASTRQDTYEQYF.

The genes are TRBV6-5 and TRBJ2-7, with 8 nucleotides matching TRBD1. Germline V gene lookup returns CDR1 MNHEY and CDR2 SVGAGI. The ends lost 4 bases at V and 3 bases at J; junction bases unmatched: 8. The CDR3 is 15 residues long. CDR3 in DNA: TGTGCCAGCAGTTCTCGGACAGGGATTTACTACGAGCAGTACTTC. Its protein product is CASSSRTGIYYEQYF.

V and J are TRBV6-6 and TRBJ2-5; TRBD1 matches at 8 bases. The V and J ends lost 6 bases and 5 bases, in that order; junction bases with no gene match: 8. Germline CDR1 reads MNHNY; CDR2 reads SVGAGI (reference sequence). The length of the CDR3 is 14 residues. CDR3 nucleotides: TGTGCCAGCAGCAGACAGGGGTCTTCGGAGACCCAGTACTTC. This gives the protein CASSRQGSSETQYF.

The genes are TRBV6-5 and TRBJ1-1; a weak D match, TRBD1 (6 bases). The CDR3 has 15 amino acids. Germline V gene data show CDR1 as MNHEY and CDR2 as SVGAGI. V was shortened by 6 bases and J by 0 bases, with 14 bases between the two germline ends. CDR3 protein: CASSKTGQMNTEAFF. The CDR3 coding sequence is TGTGCCAGCAGCAAGACCGGACAGATGAACACTGAAGCTTTCTTT.

The sample holds a few counts of this clone. Here the CDR3 DNA reads TGTGCCAGCTCCCGAGACAGCAATAATTCACCCCTCCACTTT. This encodes CASSRDSNNSPLHF. The chain is built from TRBV18 and TRBJ1-6; D is perhaps TRBD1 (5 bases). Germline V CDR1 and CDR2: KGHSH, LQKENI. CDR3 length equals 14 residues. V gave up 6 bases and J gave up 5 bases, with 11 bases separating them.